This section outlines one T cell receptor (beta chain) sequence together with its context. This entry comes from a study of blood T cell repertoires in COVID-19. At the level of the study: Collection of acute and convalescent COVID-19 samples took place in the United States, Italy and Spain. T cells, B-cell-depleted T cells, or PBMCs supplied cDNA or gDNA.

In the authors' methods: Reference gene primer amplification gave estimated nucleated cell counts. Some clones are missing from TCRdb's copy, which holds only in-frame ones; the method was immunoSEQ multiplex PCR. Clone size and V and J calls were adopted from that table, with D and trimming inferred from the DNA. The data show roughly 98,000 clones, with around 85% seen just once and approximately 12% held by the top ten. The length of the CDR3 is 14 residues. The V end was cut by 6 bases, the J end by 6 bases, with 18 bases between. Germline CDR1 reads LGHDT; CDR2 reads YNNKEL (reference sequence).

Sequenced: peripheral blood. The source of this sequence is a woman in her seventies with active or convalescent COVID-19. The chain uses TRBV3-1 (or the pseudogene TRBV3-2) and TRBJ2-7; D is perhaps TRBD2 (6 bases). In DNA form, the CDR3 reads TGTGCCAGCAGGCAGCAAACGGGGGTCCTCGAGCAGTACTTC. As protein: CASRQQTGVLEQYF.